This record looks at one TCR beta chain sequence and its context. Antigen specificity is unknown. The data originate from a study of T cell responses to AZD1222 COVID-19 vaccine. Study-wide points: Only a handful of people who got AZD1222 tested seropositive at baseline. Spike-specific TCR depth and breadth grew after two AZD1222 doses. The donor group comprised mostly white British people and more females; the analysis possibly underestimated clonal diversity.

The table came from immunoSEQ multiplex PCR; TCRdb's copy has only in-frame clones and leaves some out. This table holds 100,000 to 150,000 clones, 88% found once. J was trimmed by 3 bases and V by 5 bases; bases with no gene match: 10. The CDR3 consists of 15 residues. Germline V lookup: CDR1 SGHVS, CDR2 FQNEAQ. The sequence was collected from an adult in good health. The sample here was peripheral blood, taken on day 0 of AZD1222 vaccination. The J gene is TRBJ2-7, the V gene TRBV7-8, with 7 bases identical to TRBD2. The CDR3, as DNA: TGTGCCAGCAGCCGAGACCCCGGGACTAACTACGAGCAGTACTTC. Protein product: CASSRDPGTNYEQYF.